The present T cell receptor beta chain was sequenced within a study of cytomegalovirus exposure and HLA in healthy donors. It was with 60 Vbeta and 13 Jbeta primers that the PCR ran. TCRdb keeps only in-frame clones here, not all; method: immunoSEQ multiplex PCR. The sample includes fewer than 200,000 clones, around 85% of them seen just once. This CDR3 is 15 amino acids long. CDR1 is MNHEY, CDR2 SVGAGI, per germline. J was trimmed by 0 bases and V by 4 bases; bases with no gene match: 5. This TCR came from a human donor in good health. Input material: PBMCs. V and J are TRBV6-5 and TRBJ1-2, with 7 bases identical to TRBD1. The CDR3 protein is CASSLNRGSNYGYTF. In DNA, the CDR3 is TGTGCCAGCAGTTTAAACAGGGGATCTAACTATGGCTACACCTTC.